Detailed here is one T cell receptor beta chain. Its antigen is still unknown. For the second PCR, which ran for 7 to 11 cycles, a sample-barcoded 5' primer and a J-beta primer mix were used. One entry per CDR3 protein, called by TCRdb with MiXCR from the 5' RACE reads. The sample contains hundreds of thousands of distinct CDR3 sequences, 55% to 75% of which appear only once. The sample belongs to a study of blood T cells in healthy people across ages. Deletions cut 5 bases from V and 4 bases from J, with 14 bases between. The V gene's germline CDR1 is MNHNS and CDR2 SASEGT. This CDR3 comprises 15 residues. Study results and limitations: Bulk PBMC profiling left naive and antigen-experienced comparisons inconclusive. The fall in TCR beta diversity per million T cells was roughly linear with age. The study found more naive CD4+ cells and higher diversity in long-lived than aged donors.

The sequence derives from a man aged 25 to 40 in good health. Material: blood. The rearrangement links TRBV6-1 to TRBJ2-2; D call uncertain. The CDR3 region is CASSPLSDGTGELFF. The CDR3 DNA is TGTGCCAGCAGTCCGCTGTCCGACGGCACCGGGGAGCTGTTTTTT.